The clone carrying this T cell receptor (beta chain) has only a few counts. This record comes from a study of T cell changes during pregnancy in multiple sclerosis. The germline CDR1 and CDR2 sequences are LGHNA and YSLEER. Between the trimmed V and J ends, which lost 0 bases and 0 bases, there was a span of 6 bases. This CDR3 is built from 16 residues. Repertoires were generated with immunoSEQ multiplex PCR, while TCRdb's copy carries only in-frame clones and drops some. The data show fewer than 30,000 clones, almost 90% seen once. The clonotype was recovered from a female donor with multiple sclerosis, enrolled in a pregnancy study. The rearrangement joins TRBV4-3 to TRBJ2-6; a possible D gene is TRBD2 (5 bases). The sample consisted of CD8+ T cells from peripheral blood mononuclear cells, taken in the second trimester of pregnancy. The chain's CDR3 is CASSQDAGSGANVLTF. CDR3 coding DNA: TGCGCCAGCAGCCAAGATGCGGGCTCTGGGGCCAACGTCCTGACTTTC.